Each of the 16 T cell receptor beta chains below was sequenced from the same sample in a study of T cells in Graves' hyperthyroidism and ophthalmopathy. RNA transcripts provided the source from which TCR beta CDR3 regions were amplified. HTBI primers were used for first-round RT-PCR of the TCR CDR3. TCRdb passed the multiplex PCR reads through MiXCR, listing each CDR3 protein once. The data show hundreds of thousands of distinct CDR3 sequences, under 15% seen once. Sequencing input: blood. All receptors come from a woman between 40 and 50 years old with Graves' ophthalmopathy.

At least ten counts were recorded for this clonotype. This chain links TRBV28 with TRBJ2-7; D is unresolved. There are 14 residues in the CDR3. Looked up from germline, CDR1 is MDHEN and CDR2 is SYDVKM. Trimming pared 2 bases from V and 3 bases from J, leaving 11 bases between. CDR3 protein: CASSLRAYNYEQYF. Written as DNA, the CDR3 is TGTGCCAGCAGTTTAAGAGCTTATAACTACGAGCAGTACTTC.

This clonotype was counted many times. This chain uses TRBV28 with TRBJ2-7; D is undetermined. The CDR3 is 13 amino acids. Trimming removed 3 bases at V and 3 bases at J, with 9 bases between. From germline, CDR1 is MDHEN and CDR2 SYDVKM. This chain's CDR3 is CASSFPSNYEQYF. In DNA form, the CDR3 reads TGTGCCAGCAGTTTCCCGAGTAACTACGAGCAGTACTTC.

There are many counts of this clonotype. The chain joins TRBV28 to TRBJ1-1, with D unclear. Germline lookup yields CDR1 MDHEN and CDR2 SYDVKM. This CDR3 is 12 amino acids long. V lost 5 bases, J lost 2 bases, and 6 bases lay in between. The CDR3 loop is CASSTQNTEAFF. The CDR3 bases are TGTGCCAGCAGTACTCAAAACACTGAAGCTTTCTTT.

Many counts were recorded for this clonotype. The CDR3 loop is CASSYAPSQGLIQPQHF. DNA of the CDR3: TGTGCCAGCAGTTACGCTCCCTCGCAGGGATTGATTCAGCCCCAGCATTTT. This rearrangement joins TRBV6-2 or TRBV6-3 to TRBJ1-5; tentatively, D is TRBD1 (5 bases). V was clipped by 2 bases and J by 6 bases, with 20 bases between them. The length of the CDR3 is 17 residues. From germline, CDR1 is MNHEY and CDR2 SVGEGT.

This clonotype was recorded a few times. The chain combines TRBV29-1 with TRBJ2-7; 9 nucleotides agree with TRBD2. Trimming at V came to 1 base and at J to 6 bases, leaving 4 bases not matched to a gene. CDR3 size: 13 residues. Germline V gene sequence: CDR1 SQVTM, CDR2 ANQGSEA. CDR3: CSVEGLAGPEQYF. As DNA, the CDR3 is TGCAGCGTTGAAGGGCTAGCGGGGCCCGAGCAGTACTTC.

A few counts support this clonotype. The V gene is TRBV4-1, the J gene TRBJ2-7; unclear D gene. The CDR3 contains 15 residues. Between the trimmed V and J ends, which lost 6 bases and 3 bases, there was a span of 18 bases. Looked up from germline, CDR1 is MGHRA and CDR2 is YSYEKL. The CDR3 coding sequence is TGCGCCAGCAGTCCTGCCCATGGGCCCAACTACGAGCAGTACTTC. Translation gives CASSPAHGPNYEQYF.

This clonotype was observed at least ten times. The chain couples TRBV7-2 to TRBJ1-2; no clear D gene. Germline V gives CDR1 SGHTA, CDR2 FQGNSA. V was cut by 4 bases and J by 7 bases, with 16 bases left in between. The length of the CDR3 is 14 residues. The CDR3 spells CASSSREPYGGYTF. The CDR3 DNA follows: TGTGCCAGCAGCTCCCGTGAGCCCTATGGTGGCTACACCTTC. Using reference TRBV7-2 and TRBJ1-2 for the parts outside the CDR3, the full variable domain is GAGVSQSPSNKVTEKGKDVELRCDPISGHTALYWYRQSLGQGLEFLIYFQGNSAPDKSGLPSDRFSAERTGGSVSTLTIQRTQQEDSAVYLCASSSREPYGGYTFGSGTRLTVV.

This clonotype was seen repeatedly, ten times or more. The CDR3 sequence is CASSLGLNYEQYF. The CDR3 DNA follows: TGCGCCAGCAGCTTGGGACTTAATTACGAGCAGTACTTC. The rearrangement joins TRBV5-1 to TRBJ2-7; D is undetermined. The CDR3 runs 13 residues. V dropped 0 bases and J dropped 4 bases, with 8 bases sitting between them. Germline-derived CDR1 and CDR2 are SGHRS and YFSETQ.

This clonotype was seen ten or more times. CDR3 nucleotides: TGTGCCAGCAGCCCCCGGGACCAGGGTTGGGAGCAGTACTTC. Protein product: CASSPRDQGWEQYF. The chain combines TRBV7-9 with TRBJ2-7; the D call may be TRBD1 or TRBD2 (5 bases each). Trimming left V 5 bases short and J 7 bases short, with 18 bases between. Germline CDR1 reads SEHNR; CDR2 reads FQNEAQ (reference sequence). The CDR3 is 14 amino acids.

This clonotype showed up many times. The chain uses TRBV20-1 and TRBJ2-7; TRBD2 is a possible D gene (5 bases). V dropped 3 bases and J dropped 6 bases, with 15 bases sitting between them. The CDR3 extends over 13 amino acids. The germline V gene has CDR1 DFQATT and CDR2 SNEGSKA (reference sequence). CDR3 in amino acids: CSASDSGSGEQYF. CDR3 coding DNA: TGCAGTGCTAGTGACTCGGGGTCTGGCGAGCAGTACTTC.

This clonotype was recorded at least ten times. V gene TRBV24-1 combines with J gene TRBJ1-2; no clear D. Trimming left V 2 bases short and J 5 bases short, with 8 bases between. Germline V CDR1 and CDR2: KGHDR, SFDVKD. This CDR3 has 13 residues. CDR3 amino acids: CATSDSGSYGYTF. CDR3 nucleotide sequence: TGTGCCACCAGTGATTCCGGCTCTTATGGCTACACCTTC.

This clonotype came up many times. The chain's CDR3 is CAWSVLASSRETQYF. In DNA form, the CDR3 reads TGTGCCTGGAGTGTATTAGCTAGCTCAAGAGAGACCCAGTACTTC. The chain combines TRBV30 with TRBJ2-5; tentatively, D is TRBD2 (5 bases). V dropped 0 bases and J dropped 4 bases, with 15 bases sitting between them. From germline, CDR1 is GTSNPN and CDR2 SVGIG (reference sequence). The CDR3 sequence is 15 residues long.

This clonotype was observed many times. The chain joins TRBV9 to TRBJ2-5; 13 nucleotides line up with TRBD2. The CDR3 is made up of 16 amino acids. The ends lost 3 bases at V and 5 bases at J; junction bases unmatched: 7. The germline gives CDR1 SGDLS, CDR2 YYNGEE. The CDR3 sequence is CASSAGLAGDSETQYF. The CDR3 region has the DNA TGTGCCAGCAGCGCCGGACTAGCGGGAGATTCCGAGACCCAGTACTTC.

This clonotype has a count of ten or more. The chain carries TRBV4-1 and TRBJ1-1, with D hard to call. Trimming cost V 1 base and J 0 bases, with 3 bases left between them. The CDR3 spans 13 residues. In germline, CDR1 is MGHRA, CDR2 YSYEKL. The CDR3 bases are TGCGCCAGCAGCCAAGTCTTGAACACTGAAGCTTTCTTT. It codes for CASSQVLNTEAFF.

This clonotype was counted ten times or more. CDR3 amino acids: CASSRTVSSYEQYF. The CDR3 bases are TGTGCCAGCAGTAGAACAGTGAGCTCCTACGAGCAGTACTTC. The chain combines TRBV6-1 with TRBJ2-7; D call uncertain. The V and J ends lost 5 bases and 0 bases respectively, with 11 bases between them. Germline CDR1 reads MNHNS; CDR2 reads SASEGT. The CDR3 is 14 amino acids.

Only a few counts were recorded for this clonotype. As DNA, the CDR3 is TGCGCCAGCACCTATGGCGTAGTTGCGGGAGGAAGCGAGCAGTACTTC. Protein sequence: CASTYGVVAGGSEQYF. V usage is TRBV5-1 and J usage is TRBJ2-7; 8 positions agree with TRBD2. CDR3 length: 16 residues. V was pared by 6 bases and J by 6 bases, with 17 bases of the junction left unmatched. Germline V gene lookup returns CDR1 SGHRS and CDR2 YFSETQ.